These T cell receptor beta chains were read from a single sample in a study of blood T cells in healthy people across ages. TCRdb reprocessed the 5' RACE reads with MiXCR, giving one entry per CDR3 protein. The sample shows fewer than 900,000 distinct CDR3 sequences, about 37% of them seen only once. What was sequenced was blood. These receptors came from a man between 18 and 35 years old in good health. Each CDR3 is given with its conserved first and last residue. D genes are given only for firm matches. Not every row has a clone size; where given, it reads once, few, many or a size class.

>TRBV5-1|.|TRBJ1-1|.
CASSWGGSGAFF
TGCGCCAGCAGCTGGGGGGGTTCGGGAGCTTTCTTT
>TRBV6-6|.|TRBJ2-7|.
CASSYAVSSYNEQYF
TGTGCCAGCAGTTATGCCGTTAGCTCCTACAATGAGCAGTACTTC
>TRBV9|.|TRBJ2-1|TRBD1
CASSGPLSTGQGYNEQFF
TGTGCCAGCAGCGGACCACTATCGACGGGACAGGGTTACAATGAGCAGTTCTTC
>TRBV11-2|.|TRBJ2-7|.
CASSLLRWHEQYF
TGTGCCAGCAGCTTGCTTAGGTGGCACGAGCAGTACTTC
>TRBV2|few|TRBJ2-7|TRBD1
CASSARPGTGVYEQYF
TGTGCCAGCAGTGCAAGGCCTGGGACAGGGGTATACGAGCAGTACTTC
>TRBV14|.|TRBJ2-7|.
CASSQGGTPAYEQYF
TGTGCCAGCAGCCAAGGCGGGACTCCTGCCTACGAGCAGTACTTC
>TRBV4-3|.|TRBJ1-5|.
CASSQDQRVNQPQHF
TGCGCCAGCAGCCAAGATCAGAGGGTTAATCAGCCCCAGCATTTT
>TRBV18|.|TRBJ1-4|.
CASSPEVTGEKLFF
TGTGCCAGCTCACCTGAAGTCACTGGAGAAAAACTGTTTTTT
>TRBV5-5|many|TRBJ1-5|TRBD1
CASSGGTVVSNQPQHF
TGTGCCAGCAGCGGGGGGACAGTGGTAAGCAATCAGCCCCAGCATTTT
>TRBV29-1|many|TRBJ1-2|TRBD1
CSVATGGLGYGYTF
TGCAGCGTTGCCACAGGGGGCCTCGGCTATGGCTACACCTTC
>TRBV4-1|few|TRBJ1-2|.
CASSQYHYDGYGYTF
TGCGCCAGCAGCCAATATCATTACGACGGGTATGGCTACACCTTC
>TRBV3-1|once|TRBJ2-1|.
CASRSRGDGDEQFF
TGTGCCAGCAGGAGCCGAGGAGATGGCGATGAGCAGTTCTTC
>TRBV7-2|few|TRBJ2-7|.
CARSPGAGVVYEQYF
TGTGCCCGCAGCCCAGGGGCAGGGGTCGTTTACGAGCAGTACTTC
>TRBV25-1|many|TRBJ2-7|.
CASSELLGTASYEQYF
TGTGCCAGCAGTGAATTACTCGGGACGGCTTCCTACGAGCAGTACTTC
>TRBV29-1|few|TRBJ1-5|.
CSVEFGSSRGQPQHF
TGCAGCGTTGAATTCGGCAGCTCGAGGGGACAGCCCCAGCATTTT
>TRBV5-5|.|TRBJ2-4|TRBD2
CASSWSGGLVNEQYF
TGTGCCAGCAGCTGGTCGGGGGGGCTGGTAAATGAGCAGTACTTC
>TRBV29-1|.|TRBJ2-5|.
CSPRLTEETQYF
TGCAGCCCCCGATTGACAGAAGAGACCCAGTACTTC
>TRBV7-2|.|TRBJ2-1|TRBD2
CASCPSGGGYNEQFF
TGTGCCAGCTGCCCTAGCGGGGGGGGTTACAATGAGCAGTTCTTC
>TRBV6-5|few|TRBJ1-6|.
CASSYSQGGNSPLHF
TGTGCCAGCAGTTACTCTCAGGGTGGAAATTCACCCCTCCACTTT
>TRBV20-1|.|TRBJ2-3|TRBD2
CSPEPPGGTGTQYF
TGCAGTCCTGAACCCCCGGGAGGTACAGGTACGCAGTATTTT
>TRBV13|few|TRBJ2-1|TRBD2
CASSSSAGTSTYNEQFF
TGTGCCAGCAGCTCATCAGCCGGGACTAGTACCTACAATGAGCAGTTCTTC
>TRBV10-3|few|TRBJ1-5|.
CAISDRQSNQPQHF
TGTGCCATCAGTGACCGGCAGAGCAATCAGCCCCAGCATTTT
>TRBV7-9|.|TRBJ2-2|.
CASSRGYTGELFF
TGTGCCAGCTCGAGGGGTTACACCGGGGAGCTGTTTTTT
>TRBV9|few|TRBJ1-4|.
CASSPTVGEEKLFF
TGTGCCAGCAGCCCGACAGTTGGAGAAGAAAAACTGTTTTTT
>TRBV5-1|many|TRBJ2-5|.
CASSLGQEETQYF
TGTGCCAGCAGCTTGGGACAAGAAGAGACCCAGTACTTC
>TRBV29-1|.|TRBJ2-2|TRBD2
CSVDGTSGRAAGELFF
TGCAGCGTTGACGGGACTAGCGGGAGGGCCGCCGGGGAGCTGTTTTTT
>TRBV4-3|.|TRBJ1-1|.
CASSQDRQIMNTEAFF
TGCGCCAGCAGCCAAGACCGGCAGATCATGAACACTGAAGCTTTCTTT
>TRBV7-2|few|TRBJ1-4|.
CAKTAYNEKLFF
TGTGCCAAGACAGCTTATAATGAAAAACTGTTTTTT
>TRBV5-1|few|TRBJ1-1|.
CASKAGGTEAFF
TGCGCCAGCAAGGCCGGAGGGACTGAAGCTTTCTTT
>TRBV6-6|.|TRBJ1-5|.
CASSPHDWVGANQPQHF
TGTGCCAGCAGTCCACACGACTGGGTGGGAGCCAATCAGCCCCAGCATTTT
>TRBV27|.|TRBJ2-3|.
CASSPLWSVLSTDTQYF
TGTGCCAGCAGCCCGTTATGGTCGGTCCTTAGCACAGATACGCAGTATTTT
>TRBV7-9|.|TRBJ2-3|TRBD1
CASSVPTGEETQYF
TGTGCCAGCAGCGTCCCGACAGGGGAGGAGACGCAGTATTTT
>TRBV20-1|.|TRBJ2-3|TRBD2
CSASSGGAKDTQYF
TGCAGTGCCTCTAGCGGGGGGGCCAAGGATACGCAGTATTTT
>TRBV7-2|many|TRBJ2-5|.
CASSLQTGNQETQYF
TGTGCCAGCAGCTTACAGACTGGTAACCAAGAGACCCAGTACTTC
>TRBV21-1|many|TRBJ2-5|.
CASSKEDSEETQYF
TGTGCCAGCAGCAAAGAGGACAGCGAAGAGACCCAGTACTTC
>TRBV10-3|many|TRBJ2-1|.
CAISESGHNEQFF
TGTGCCATCAGTGAGTCGGGGCACAATGAGCAGTTCTTC
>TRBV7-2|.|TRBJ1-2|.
CASSVFQDVGYTF
TGTGCCAGCAGCGTATTTCAGGACGTGGGCTACACCTTC
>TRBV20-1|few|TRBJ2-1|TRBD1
CSASSPTRGITYNEQFF
TGCAGTGCTAGTTCCCCGACCAGGGGGATCACTTACAATGAGCAGTTCTTC
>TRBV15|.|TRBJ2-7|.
CATSRSPNQYNEQYF
TGTGCCACCAGCAGAAGCCCTAACCAATACAATGAGCAGTACTTC
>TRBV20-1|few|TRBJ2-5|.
CSARLGGAYNEQYF
TGCAGTGCTAGATTGGGGGGGGCCTACAATGAGCAGTACTTC
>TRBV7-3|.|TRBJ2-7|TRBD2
CASSTSSGSYEQYF
TGTGCCAGCAGCACTTCTAGCGGGAGCTACGAGCAGTACTTC
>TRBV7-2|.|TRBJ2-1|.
CASSLGLLETQFF
TGTGCCAGCAGCTTAGGACTTCTAGAGACCCAGTTCTTC
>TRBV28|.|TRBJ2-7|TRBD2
CASSYPRYGGESYEQYF
TGTGCCAGCAGTTACCCCAGATACGGGGGGGAGTCCTACGAGCAGTACTTC
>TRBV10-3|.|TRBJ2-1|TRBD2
CAAKPLAGGPDEQFF
TGTGCCGCGAAACCCCTAGCGGGGGGGCCGGATGAGCAGTTCTTC
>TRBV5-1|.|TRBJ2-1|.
CTSNGGARGNEQFF
TGCACCAGCAATGGGGGGGCGCGGGGCAATGAGCAGTTCTTC
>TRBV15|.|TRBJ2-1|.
CATSRDSSGRYNEQFF
TGTGCCACCAGCAGAGATTCCTCAGGGCGGTACAATGAGCAGTTCTTC
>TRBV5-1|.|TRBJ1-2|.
CASTPGRTGNYGYTF
TGCGCCAGCACCCCCGGAAGAACAGGGAACTATGGCTACACCTTC
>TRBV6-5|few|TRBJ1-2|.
CASSNRVDYGYTF
TGTGCCAGCAGCAACAGGGTTGACTATGGCTACACCTTC
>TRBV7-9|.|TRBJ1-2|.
CASSPPPEYYGYTF
TGTGCCAGCAGCCCTCCCCCAGAGTACTATGGCTACACCTTC
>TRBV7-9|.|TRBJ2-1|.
CASSFPEISTDTQFF
TGTGCCAGCAGCTTCCCAGAGATCAGCACAGATACGCAGTTCTTC
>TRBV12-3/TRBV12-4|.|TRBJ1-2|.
CASNIGITGLDGYTF
TGTGCCAGCAATATCGGAATTACAGGGCTTGATGGCTACACCTTC
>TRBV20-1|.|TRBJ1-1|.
CSARVSGLHTEAFF
TGCAGTGCTAGAGTTTCAGGTTTGCACACTGAAGCTTTCTTT
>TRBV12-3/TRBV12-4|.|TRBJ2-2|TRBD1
CASSLLPGGFGELFF
TGTGCCAGCAGTTTATTGCCAGGGGGCTTCGGGGAGCTGTTTTTT
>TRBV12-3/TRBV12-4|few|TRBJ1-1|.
CASSYPGRGILLNTEAFF
TGTGCCAGCAGTTACCCGGGACGGGGGATCCTACTGAACACTGAAGCTTTCTTT
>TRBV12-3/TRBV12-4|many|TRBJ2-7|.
CASSLFGTVSYEQYF
TGTGCCAGCAGTTTATTCGGGACCGTCTCCTACGAGCAGTACTTC
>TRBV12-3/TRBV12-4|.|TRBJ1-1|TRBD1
CASSGAGQRGEAFF
TGTGCCAGCAGTGGCGCGGGACAGCGAGGTGAAGCTTTCTTT